Presented here are 26 T cell receptor beta chains from one specimen sequenced in a study of cytomegalovirus exposure and HLA in healthy donors. The PCR had 60 Vbeta and 13 Jbeta primers. Assay used: immunoSEQ multiplex PCR; TCRdb lists only in-frame clones, some missing. The table includes 95,000 to 110,000 clones, about a tenth detected once. Material: PBMCs. These receptors were taken from a man in his forties in good health and CMV-seropositive.

The chain combines TRBV15 with TRBJ2-1, with 10 nucleotides matching TRBD1. Germline V gene data show CDR1 as LNHNV and CDR2 as YYDKDF (reference sequence). The V segment lost 1 base and the J segment 4 bases; nucleotides outside the gene matches: 4. The CDR3 has 16 residues. CDR3 bases: TGTGCCACCAGCAGAGCCGGGACAGGGGAGTACAATGAGCAGTTCTTC. Translated, it gives CATSRAGTGEYNEQFF.

This clone appeared a few times. The chain combines TRBV5-6 with TRBJ2-3, with D tentatively TRBD1 (6 bases). Germline CDR1 is SGHDT and CDR2 is YYEEEE. The CDR3 has 11 amino acids. V lost 1 base to trimming and J lost 9 bases, with 6 bases between them. The CDR3 DNA reads as TGTGCCAGCAGCTTGACAGGGACGCAGTATTTT. Translated: CASSLTGTQYF.

CDR3 in amino acids: CASRPAGVTGANVLTF. As DNA, the CDR3 is TGTGCCAGTAGACCTGCGGGGGTAACTGGGGCCAACGTCCTGACTTTC. The chain employs TRBV19 and TRBJ2-6; TRBD2 aligns across 7 bases. The J segment lost 2 bases and the V segment lost 6 bases, leaving 7 bases of the junction unmatched. The germline gives CDR1 LNHDA, CDR2 SQIVND (reference sequence). There are 16 residues in the CDR3. Variable domain in full (rest from reference TRBV19 and TRBJ2-6): DGGITQSPKYLFRKEGQNVTLSCEQNLNHDAMYWYRQDPGQGLRLIYYSQIVNDFQKGDIAEGYSVSREKKESFPLTVTSAQKNPTAFYLCASRPAGVTGANVLTFGAGSRLTVL.

The gene calls are TRBV19 and TRBJ1-5; D is undetermined. Trimming cost V 6 bases and J 5 bases, with 14 bases left between them. Germline assignment: CDR1 LNHDA and CDR2 SQIVND (reference sequence). This CDR3 contains 14 residues. CDR3 sequence reads: CASSRVNADQPQHF. CDR3 sequence (DNA): TGTGCCAGTAGCCGGGTGAACGCCGATCAGCCCCAGCATTTT.

This clone was seen once. This chain connects TRBV12-5 to TRBJ2-1, with 9 bases fitting TRBD2. CDR3 length equals 19 residues. Germline V lookup: CDR1 LGHNT, CDR2 FRNRAP. V shed 7 bases and J 5 bases; nucleotides not matched to a gene: 21. CDR3: CASALWDSGRATKNNEQFF. As DNA, the CDR3 is TGTGCTAGTGCCCTATGGGATAGCGGGAGAGCCACAAAGAACAATGAGCAGTTCTTC.

The chain employs TRBV7-6 and TRBJ1-3; 8 nucleotides match TRBD1. This CDR3 has 15 residues. The junction had 2 bases not matched to a gene; V was cut back by 1 base and J by 3 bases. Germline-derived CDR1 and CDR2 are SGHVS and FNYEAQ. The CDR3 reads CASSLGQGLGNTIYF. The CDR3, as DNA: TGTGCCAGCAGCTTAGGACAGGGGCTTGGAAACACCATATATTTT.

This clone has a handful of counts. The V gene is TRBV2, the J gene TRBJ2-1, with 12 bases identical to TRBD2. The CDR3 consists of 15 residues. V trimming: 7 bases; J trimming: 5 bases; junction bases outside the gene matches: 6. Germline lookup yields CDR1 SNHLY and CDR2 FYNNEI. CDR3 DNA sequence: TGTGCCAGCACCCAAAGGACTAGCGGGAACAATGAGCAGTTCTTC. This gives the protein CASTQRTSGNNEQFF.

On this clone: At one boundary the junction diverges from the germline segment, which might be a read error. The genes are TRBV7-7 and TRBJ2-1; D is tentatively TRBD1 or TRBD2 (5 bases each). The CDR3 length is 14 residues. CDR1 SSHAT and CDR2 FNYEAQ come from the germline V gene (reference sequence). This chain's CDR3 is CASSLGTDSNEQFF. CDR3 DNA sequence: TGTGCTAGCAGCTTAGGGACGGACTCCAATGAGCAGTTCTTC. The variable domain in full, with the rest retrieved from reference TRBV7-7 and TRBJ2-1, is GAGVSQSPRYKVTKRGQDVTLRCDPISSHATLYWYQQALGQGPEFLTYFNYEAQPDKSGLPSDRFSAERPEGSISTLTIQRTEQRDSAMYRCASSLGTDSNEQFFGPGTRLTVL.

The chain employs TRBV7-9 and TRBJ1-2, with D uncertain. The CDR3 sequence is 13 residues long. Deletions cut 1 base from V and 6 bases from J, with 9 bases between. CDR1 and CDR2 (germline): SEHNR, FQNEAQ (reference sequence). The CDR3 bases are TGTGCCAGCAGCTTAGGTGGGAGACATGGCTACACCTTC. Its protein is CASSLGGRHGYTF.

This clone was counted between two and nine times. The chain employs TRBV5-1 and TRBJ1-1; 9 bases line up with TRBD1. Losses at the gene ends were 3 bases for V and 4 bases for J; bases not matched to a gene: 4. Per germline, CDR1 SGHRS and CDR2 YFSETQ. CDR3 size: 14 residues. DNA for the CDR3: TGCGCCAGCAGCTCTGGACAGGGGACCACTGAAGCTTTCTTT. Protein sequence: CASSSGQGTTEAFF.

The chain recombines TRBV6-5 with TRBJ2-5; TRBD2 agrees at 11 bases. V trimming: 4 bases; J trimming: 2 bases; junction bases outside the gene matches: 6. CDR1 is MNHEY, CDR2 SVGAGI, per germline. This CDR3 has 16 residues. The CDR3 here is CASSSMTSGTQETQYF. The DNA for the CDR3 is TGTGCCAGCAGTTCCATGACTAGCGGGACACAAGAGACCCAGTACTTC.

This clone has a handful of counts. J is TRBJ1-1 and V is TRBV28; D unclear. V was shortened by 6 bases and J by 0 bases, with 8 bases between the two germline ends. The CDR3 covers 13 residues. Germline V lookup: CDR1 MDHEN, CDR2 SYDVKM. Here the CDR3 DNA reads TGTGCCAGCAGCCCCGGAGTGAACACTGAAGCTTTCTTT. The encoded protein is CASSPGVNTEAFF.

This clone occurred a few times. This chain joins TRBV5-6 and TRBJ2-7; 14 positions agree with TRBD2. The CDR3 is made up of 17 amino acids. Looked up from germline, CDR1 is SGHDT and CDR2 is YYEEEE. J was trimmed by 6 bases and V by 0 bases; bases with no gene match: 8. The CDR3 DNA sequence: TGTGCCAGCAGCTTGGCGGGACTAGCGGGAGTAGGAGGCGAGCAGTACTTC. It translates to CASSLAGLAGVGGEQYF. The full variable domain, its missing parts supplied by reference TRBV5-6 and TRBJ2-7, is DAGVTQSPTHLIKTRGQQVTLRCSPKSGHDTVSWYQQALGQGPQFIFQYYEEEERQRGNFPDRFSGHQFPNYSSELNVNALLLGDSALYLCASSLAGLAGVGGEQYFGPGTRLTVT.

This chain links TRBV6-5 with TRBJ2-2; 7 bases map to TRBD1. The trim removed 6 bases at V and 5 bases at J, leaving 3 bases unmatched. This CDR3 has 13 residues. The V gene's germline CDR1 is MNHEY and CDR2 SVGAGI. CDR3 DNA: TGTGCCAGCAGCTTGGACAGGACCGGGGAGCTGTTTTTT. Translation gives CASSLDRTGELFF.

The V and J genes are TRBV13 and TRBJ2-7, with 7 bases lining up with TRBD2. In germline, CDR1 is PRHDT, CDR2 FYEKMQ (reference sequence). The CDR3 is 16 residues long. After removal of 4 bases from V and 3 bases from J, the junction contained 12 bases not matched to a gene. Here the CDR3 reads CASSSSYAQRDYEQYF. In nucleotides, the CDR3 is TGTGCCAGCAGCTCAAGTTACGCCCAGCGGGACTACGAGCAGTACTTC.

J is TRBJ1-1 and V is TRBV13, with D maybe TRBD1 (5 bases). CDR3 length: 14 residues. V was pared by 4 bases and J by 1 base, with 10 bases between. Per germline, CDR1 PRHDT and CDR2 FYEKMQ (reference sequence). The CDR3 is CASSYNRPNTEAFF. The CDR3 DNA reads TGTGCCAGCAGCTACAACAGGCCGAACACTGAAGCTTTCTTT.

The chain carries TRBV4-2 and TRBJ2-7, with TRBD2 matching 10 bases. This CDR3 has 17 amino acids. J was trimmed by 1 base and V by 1 base; bases with no gene match: 7. The V gene's germline CDR1 is LGHNA and CDR2 YNFKEQ. The CDR3 reads CASSQGPSGGVSYEQYF. CDR3 DNA sequence: TGTGCCAGCAGCCAAGGCCCTAGCGGGGGAGTATCCTACGAGCAGTACTTC.

This chain connects TRBV4-2 to TRBJ2-3; no reliable D call. The V and J ends lost 0 bases and 0 bases respectively, with 13 bases between them. From germline, CDR1 is LGHNA and CDR2 YNFKEQ. CDR3 length: 17 amino acids. In nucleotides, the CDR3 is TGTGCCAGCAGCCAAGATGCGGCGATTTCTAGCACAGATACGCAGTATTTT. Translating gives CASSQDAAISSTDTQYF.

The V call is TRBV27, the J call TRBJ1-4, with unresolved D. Between the trimmed V and J ends, which lost 5 bases and 8 bases, there was a span of 15 bases. Germline lookup yields CDR1 MNHEY and CDR2 SMNVEV (reference sequence). The CDR3 runs 14 residues. The CDR3 DNA reads as TGTGCCAGCAGTATTGTCGGAGGGAGAGAAAAACTGTTTTTT. Translating gives CASSIVGGREKLFF.

In its sample, this clone was seen a few times. The rearrangement uses TRBV7-9 and TRBJ2-2; the match to TRBD2 covers 7 bases. J lost 6 bases, V lost 1 base, and 5 bases had no gene match. The CDR3 length is 15 residues. From germline, CDR1 is SEHNR and CDR2 FQNEAQ (reference sequence). The CDR3 region is CASSLGTSVSGELFF. The DNA for the CDR3 is TGTGCCAGCAGCTTAGGGACTAGTGTATCCGGGGAGCTGTTTTTT.

This rearrangement joins TRBV2 to TRBJ1-1; perhaps TRBD1 as D (5 bases). Germline V gene data show CDR1 as SNHLY and CDR2 as FYNNEI. The CDR3 is 13 amino acids. CDR3 amino acids: CACQGGSGAEAFF. CDR3 bases: TGTGCTTGTCAGGGCGGTTCAGGAGCTGAAGCTTTCTTT. The full variable domain, with the rest looked up from reference TRBV2 and TRBJ1-1, is EPEVTQTPSHQVTQMGQEVILRCVPISNHLYFYWYRQILGQKVEFLVSFYNNEISEKSEIFDDQFSVERPDGSNFTLKIRSTKLEDSAMYFCACQGGSGAEAFFGQGTRLTVV.

In this sample, this clone turned up a few times. The chain links TRBV30 to TRBJ1-1; D not certain. The CDR3 runs to 13 residues. The germline V gene encodes CDR1 GTSNPN and CDR2 SVGIG (reference sequence). The V and J ends lost 0 bases and 0 bases respectively, with 5 bases between them. The CDR3 loop reads CAWSVELNTEAFF. CDR3 sequence (DNA): TGTGCCTGGAGTGTGGAGTTGAACACTGAAGCTTTCTTT.

The rearrangement uses TRBV12-5 and TRBJ2-7; no firm D call. V lost 3 bases, J lost 2 bases, and 8 bases lay in between. Germline values: CDR1 LGHNT, CDR2 FRNRAP. This CDR3 region has 13 residues. The CDR3 loop reads CASGFPPAYEQYF. Written as DNA, the CDR3 is TGTGCTAGTGGTTTTCCCCCTGCCTACGAGCAGTACTTC.

The rearrangement uses TRBV5-8 and TRBJ2-5, with 14 bases matching TRBD2. Losses at the gene ends were 0 bases for V and 2 bases for J; bases not matched to a gene: 12. Germline lookup yields CDR1 SGHTS and CDR2 YDEGEE. This CDR3 has 20 residues. The CDR3 region is CASSLGVESGLAGGQETQYF. CDR3 in DNA: TGTGCCAGCAGCTTGGGGGTAGAGTCAGGACTAGCGGGAGGACAAGAGACCCAGTACTTC. Full variable domain (missing parts from reference TRBV5-8 and TRBJ2-5): EAGVTQSPTHLIKTRGQQATLRCSPISGHTSVYWYQQALGLGLQFLLWYDEGEERNRGNFPPRFSGRQFPNYSSELNVNALELEDSALYLCASSLGVESGLAGGQETQYFGPGTRLLVL.

This clone came up a few times. This chain joins TRBV11-2 and TRBJ2-3, with D uncertain. CDR3 length equals 14 residues. The V gene's germline CDR1 is SGHAT and CDR2 FQNNGV. Trimming cost V 5 bases and J 2 bases, with 11 bases left between them. This chain's CDR3 is CASSPVADTDTQYF. The CDR3, as DNA: TGTGCCAGCAGCCCCGTTGCGGACACAGATACGCAGTATTTT.

This clone was seen a few times. This chain connects TRBV13 to TRBJ2-5; D is unresolved. The length of the CDR3 is 14 residues. V was clipped by 6 bases and J by 1 base, with 12 bases between them. Germline CDR1 PRHDT, CDR2 FYEKMQ (reference sequence). The CDR3, as DNA: TGTGCCAGCAGTTCCGCGGTAACCCAAGAGACCCAGTACTTC. Residues: CASSSAVTQETQYF.